This passage covers 30 T cell receptor beta chains from one sample sequenced in a study of cytomegalovirus exposure and HLA in healthy donors. Assay used: immunoSEQ multiplex PCR; TCRdb lists only in-frame clones, some missing. The data contain around 71,000 clones, about 94% of them seen just once; the ten biggest clones take up more than 1.2%. The sequenced material came from PBMCs. These receptors came from a man in his late teens or twenties in good health and CMV-seropositive.

The rearrangement links TRBV6-6 to TRBJ2-7, with D maybe TRBD1 (5 bases). Germline lookup yields CDR1 MNHNY and CDR2 SVGAGI (reference sequence). The ends were cut back, 5 bases at V and 1 base at J, with 6 bases in the middle. There are 12 residues in the CDR3. The CDR3 here is CASSQGSYEQYF. For the CDR3, the DNA is TGTGCCAGCAGTCAGGGTTCCTACGAGCAGTACTTC.

This sequence joins TRBV5-1 and TRBJ2-5, with 9 bases lining up with TRBD1. This CDR3 contains 14 residues. Germline values: CDR1 SGHRS, CDR2 YFSETQ. The trim removed 7 bases at V and 5 bases at J, leaving 9 bases unmatched. The CDR3 spells CASRMGQGPETQYF. The CDR3 nucleotides read TGCGCCAGCCGGATGGGACAGGGTCCGGAGACCCAGTACTTC.

V and J are TRBV27 and TRBJ2-7; 11 nucleotides line up with TRBD1. The CDR3 covers 14 residues. Per germline, CDR1 MNHEY and CDR2 SMNVEV (reference sequence). V was clipped by 5 bases and J by 7 bases; unmatched bases: 7. The CDR3 DNA reads TGTGCCAGCAGTATTCTCGGGACAGGGGGAGAGCAGTACTTC. Its protein product is CASSILGTGGEQYF.

V gene TRBV19 combines with J gene TRBJ1-1, with D tentatively TRBD1 (5 bases). This CDR3 region has 13 residues. Deletions cut 5 bases from V and 4 bases from J, with 11 bases between. Per germline, CDR1 LNHDA and CDR2 SQIVND (reference sequence). The CDR3 DNA sequence: TGTGCCAGTAGTTGGGGGAGGACCACTGAAGCTTTCTTT. Amino acids: CASSWGRTTEAFF.

The chain is built from TRBV25-1 and TRBJ1-1, with D unclear. The CDR3 is 13 residues long. Germline V gene sequence: CDR1 MGHDK, CDR2 SYGVNS. The V end lost 7 bases, the J end lost 7 bases, and 16 bases lay between the germline ends. The CDR3 region has the DNA TGTGCCAGCAAAGCCCTTACGTTGAGTGAAGCTTTCTTT. Protein: CASKALTLSEAFF.

The chain recombines TRBV6-1 with TRBJ1-1, with D unclear. Between the trimmed V and J ends, which lost 8 bases and 6 bases, there was a span of 19 bases. The CDR3 runs 14 residues. The germline gives CDR1 MNHNS, CDR2 SASEGT. The CDR3 bases are TGTGCCAGCCGAGGGAAAACAACTAGCGCTGAAGCTTTCTTT. Protein: CASRGKTTSAEAFF.

This rearrangement joins TRBV11-3 to TRBJ1-1, with a tentative D call TRBD1 (5 bases). With 3 bases removed from V and 1 base from J, the gap between germline ends came to 6 bases. CDR1 and CDR2 (germline): SGHNT, YENEEA. The CDR3 totals 13 residues. CDR3 sequence: CASSFTGNTEAFF. In nucleotides, the CDR3 is TGTGCCAGCAGCTTCACAGGGAACACTGAAGCTTTCTTT.

This chain joins TRBV9 and TRBJ1-6, with 7 bases matching TRBD1. The CDR3 is made up of 17 amino acids. Germline V lookup: CDR1 SGDLS, CDR2 YYNGEE. V trimming: 2 bases; J trimming: 0 bases; junction bases outside the gene matches: 5. The CDR3 DNA follows: TGTGCCAGCAGCGTTCACAGGGGAAGCTCCTATAATTCACCCCTCCACTTT. This gives the protein CASSVHRGSSYNSPLHF.

The table lists this clone with a few counts. The chain couples TRBV10-3 to TRBJ2-1; 7 bases are shared with TRBD2. In germline, CDR1 is ENHRY, CDR2 SYGVKD. V gave up 2 bases and J gave up 4 bases; unmatched junction bases: 2. This CDR3 has 14 amino acids. Here the CDR3 DNA reads TGTGCCATCAGTGAGAGGACTAGATACAATGAGCAGTTCTTC. Its translation is CAISERTRYNEQFF.

The chain recombines TRBV25-1 with TRBJ2-1, with D perhaps matching TRBD1 (6 bases). Between the trimmed V and J ends, which lost 3 bases and 7 bases, there was a span of 13 bases. The CDR3 is 14 amino acids. The germline gives CDR1 MGHDK, CDR2 SYGVNS. The CDR3 sequence: CASSDRGTINEQFF. The CDR3 coding sequence is TGTGCCAGCAGTGACAGGGGTACTATAAATGAGCAGTTCTTC. Filled out from reference TRBV25-1 and TRBJ2-1, the complete variable domain reads EADIYQTPRYLVIGTGKKITLECSQTMGHDKMYWYQQDPGMELHLIHYSYGVNSTEKGDLSSESTVSRIRTEHFPLTLESARPSHTSQYLCASSDRGTINEQFFGPGTRLTVL.

The chain joins TRBV5-1 to TRBJ2-2; 9 bases are shared with TRBD2. The germline V gene encodes CDR1 SGHRS and CDR2 YFSETQ. The junction had 8 bases not matched to a gene; V was cut back by 2 bases and J by 6 bases. The CDR3 has 16 residues. This CDR3 reads CASSFPAGGLPGELFF. As DNA, the CDR3 is TGCGCCAGCAGCTTCCCTGCGGGGGGGTTACCCGGGGAGCTGTTTTTT.

The chain combines TRBV4-1 with TRBJ1-2, with 9 bases lining up with TRBD1. CDR1 and CDR2 (germline): MGHRA, YSYEKL. The J segment lost 2 bases and the V segment lost 3 bases, leaving 4 bases of the junction unmatched. The CDR3 runs 15 residues. The CDR3 sequence: CASSHHGQGNYGYTF. In DNA form, the CDR3 reads TGCGCCAGCAGCCACCACGGACAGGGGAACTATGGCTACACCTTC.

The chain is built from TRBV6-5 and TRBJ1-5; TRBD1 matches at 7 bases. Germline V lookup: CDR1 MNHEY, CDR2 SVGAGI. The CDR3 runs 16 residues. V shed 4 bases and J 4 bases; nucleotides not matched to a gene: 10. CDR3 loop: CASSSNRDSLNQPQHF. CDR3 in DNA: TGTGCCAGCAGTTCCAACCGGGACAGCCTTAATCAGCCCCAGCATTTT.

This clone was counted a few times. The CDR3 nucleotides are TGCGCCAGCAGTGTTATTTACAATGAGCAGTTCTTC. The encoded protein is CASSVIYNEQFF. The chain has TRBV10-2 and TRBJ2-1; D remains unclear. With 4 bases removed from V and 4 bases from J, the gap between germline ends came to 5 bases. The CDR3 runs 12 residues. The germline gives CDR1 WSHSY, CDR2 SAAADI.

The chain recombines TRBV14 with TRBJ2-7; D is undetermined. This CDR3 spans 14 amino acids. Germline assignment: CDR1 SGHDN and CDR2 FVKESK. The V and J ends lost 3 bases and 2 bases respectively, with 11 bases between them. The CDR3 sequence is CASSQNTLAYEQYF. CDR3 sequence (DNA): TGTGCCAGCAGCCAGAACACGTTGGCCTACGAGCAGTACTTC.

The rearrangement uses TRBV2 and TRBJ1-1; 9 bases map to TRBD1. Trimming cost V 6 bases and J 3 bases; bases outside gene matches: 14. From germline, CDR1 is SNHLY and CDR2 FYNNEI. The CDR3 runs 17 residues. CDR3 coding DNA: TGTGCCAGCAGGGGTCTGTCCGGGACAGGGAGGTACACTGAAGCTTTCTTT. Translating it yields CASRGLSGTGRYTEAFF.

The V and J genes are TRBV9 and TRBJ2-2, with 7 bases identical to TRBD2. In germline, CDR1 is SGDLS, CDR2 YYNGEE. This CDR3 contains 15 residues. Germline trimming cut 0 bases from V and 3 bases from J; bases unmatched to any gene: 2. The CDR3 here is CASSVDGRDTGELFF. The CDR3 nucleotides read TGTGCCAGCAGCGTAGATGGGAGGGACACCGGGGAGCTGTTTTTT.

The chain combines TRBV7-8 with TRBJ2-3, with TRBD1 identical over 9 bases. Trimming cost V 5 bases and J 1 base; bases outside gene matches: 4. CDR1 and CDR2 from the germline V gene are SGHVS and FQNEAQ. The CDR3 runs 15 residues. The CDR3 DNA is TGTGCCAGCAGCCCTCGGACAGGGGGCACAGATACGCAGTATTTT. Amino acid sequence: CASSPRTGGTDTQYF.

This clone was detected once. DNA of the CDR3: TGTGCCAGCAGTTATCAACCAAACAGGGGTCCTGGCTACACCTTC. Protein sequence: CASSYQPNRGPGYTF. V and J are TRBV6-5 and TRBJ1-2; TRBD1 aligns across 7 bases. The CDR3 has 15 amino acids. The V gene's germline CDR1 is MNHEY and CDR2 SVGAGI. Losses at the gene ends were 3 bases for V and 7 bases for J; bases not matched to a gene: 11.

The J gene is TRBJ2-1, the V gene TRBV7-8, with D possibly TRBD2 on 5 matching bases. CDR3 length: 16 residues. Trimming cost V 1 base and J 0 bases, with 10 bases left between them. CDR1 and CDR2 from the germline V gene are SGHVS and FQNEAQ. For the CDR3, the DNA is TGTGCCAGCAGCTTAGTCGACCGGGGCTCCTACAATGAGCAGTTCTTC. Amino acid sequence: CASSLVDRGSYNEQFF.

This clone was counted ten times or more. The chain has TRBV5-4 and TRBJ1-1; maybe TRBD1 (5 bases). The CDR3 is 14 residues long. Germline CDR1 and CDR2: SGHNT and YYREEE (reference sequence). Deletions cut 4 bases from V and 0 bases from J, with 10 bases between. CDR3 nucleotides: TGTGCCAGCAGCCCAGGGTTTGTGAACACTGAAGCTTTCTTT. Translated, it gives CASSPGFVNTEAFF.

This rearrangement joins TRBV6-1 to TRBJ1-1; possible D gene TRBD1, 5 bases. Per germline, CDR1 MNHNS and CDR2 SASEGT. This CDR3 has 16 amino acids. V was trimmed by 2 bases and J by 5 bases, leaving 18 bases between them. In DNA form, the CDR3 reads TGTGCCAGCAGTGAATGGCGCCCAGGGACTCGGACTGAAGCTTTCTTT. It codes for CASSEWRPGTRTEAFF.

The chain carries TRBV19 and TRBJ2-7; possibly TRBD2 for D (6 bases). The CDR3 covers 13 residues. Trimming took off 4 bases at V and 1 base at J, with 8 bases between the two ends. Germline V gene sequence: CDR1 LNHDA, CDR2 SQIVND (reference sequence). CDR3 DNA: TGTGCCAGTAGTACGGGAGCTTCCTACGAGCAGTACTTC. As protein: CASSTGASYEQYF.

The chain employs TRBV9 and TRBJ2-7, with 8 bases aligning to TRBD1. Looked up from germline, CDR1 is SGDLS and CDR2 is YYNGEE. The length of the CDR3 is 14 residues. With 0 bases clipped from V and 3 bases from J, the junction kept 2 bases outside the gene matches. The CDR3 region has the DNA TGTGCCAGCAGCGTAGGGGACAGGAACTACGAGCAGTACTTC. Translation: CASSVGDRNYEQYF. Drawing the rest from reference TRBV9 and TRBJ2-7, the complete variable domain is DSGVTQTPKHLITATGQRVTLRCSPRSGDLSVYWYQQSLDQGLQFLIQYYNGEERAKGNILERFSAQQFPDLHSELNLSSLELGDSALYFCASSVGDRNYEQYFGPGTRLTVT.

The chain links TRBV7-2 to TRBJ2-5; 8 positions match TRBD2. CDR3 size: 12 residues. Germline-derived CDR1 and CDR2 are SGHTA and FQGNSA. V trimming: 4 bases; J trimming: 5 bases; junction bases outside the gene matches: 0. CDR3 region: CASSSGGETQYF. CDR3 nucleotides: TGTGCCAGCAGCTCGGGGGGGGAGACCCAGTACTTC. The whole variable domain, remainder taken from reference TRBV7-2 and TRBJ2-5, is GAGVSQSPSNKVTEKGKDVELRCDPISGHTALYWYRQSLGQGLEFLIYFQGNSAPDKSGLPSDRFSAERTGGSVSTLTIQRTQQEDSAVYLCASSSGGETQYFGPGTRLLVL.

J is TRBJ2-3 and V is TRBV4-1, with D perhaps matching TRBD2 (5 bases). The CDR3 is made up of 15 amino acids. Per germline, CDR1 MGHRA and CDR2 YSYEKL. Trimming took 1 base from V and 1 from J, leaving 9 bases between them. The CDR3 sequence: CASSQALAGTDTQYF. CDR3 bases: TGCGCCAGCAGCCAAGCTCTAGCTGGCACAGATACGCAGTATTTT.

The chain joins TRBV28 to TRBJ2-3; 13 bases are a match to TRBD2. V was pared by 4 bases and J by 7 bases, with 8 bases of the junction left unmatched. CDR1 and CDR2 from the germline V gene are MDHEN and SYDVKM. The CDR3 spans 16 residues. The CDR3 DNA is TGTGCCAGCAGTTCTCAGACTAGCGGGAGGATAAATACGCAGTATTTT. The encoded protein is CASSSQTSGRINTQYF.

The chain combines TRBV30 with TRBJ2-3; D not resolved. The germline gives CDR1 GTSNPN, CDR2 SVGIG (reference sequence). The length of the CDR3 is 13 residues. The ends were cut back, 0 bases at V and 6 bases at J, with 10 bases in the middle. For the CDR3, the DNA is TGTGCCTGGAGTGTAGGTAGCTCGGATACGCAGTATTTT. Translation: CAWSVGSSDTQYF.

The chain uses TRBV18 and TRBJ1-2, with unresolved D. The CDR3 runs 16 residues. Trimming pared 3 bases from V and 8 bases from J, leaving 22 bases between. CDR1 and CDR2 from the germline V gene are KGHSH and LQKENI. CDR3 amino acids: CASSPVPTPSGGGYTF. For the CDR3, the DNA is TGTGCCAGCTCACCGGTACCCACACCCTCCGGCGGAGGCTACACCTTC.

The rearrangement uses TRBV28 and TRBJ2-7; the match to TRBD2 covers 10 bases. Germline-derived CDR1 and CDR2 are MDHEN and SYDVKM. This CDR3 contains 11 residues. The CDR3 is CASSGRREQYF. The CDR3 nucleotides read TGTGCATCTAGCGGGAGACGCGAGCAGTACTTC.